These 25 T cell receptor beta chains were all obtained from the same sample, sequenced in a study of PD-1 blockade in classical Hodgkin lymphoma. Each patient experienced a relapse that followed autologous stem cell transplantation, and brentuximab vedotin exposure varied. The CD4+ T cells used were purified from thawed PBMCs through magnetic negative selection. TCRdb's copy holds only in-frame clones and misses some; the assay was immunoSEQ multiplex PCR. The table has under 8,000 clones, approximately 80% seen once. The sample here was CD4+ T cells from blood, taken at baseline. All receptors derive from a human donor with classical Hodgkin lymphoma.

The V and J genes are TRBV6-5 and TRBJ1-4; the match to TRBD1 covers 7 bases. The V and J ends lost 5 bases and 10 bases, in that order; junction bases with no gene match: 13. Germline assignment: CDR1 MNHEY and CDR2 SVGAGI. The CDR3 is made up of 15 amino acids. The CDR3 coding sequence is TGTGCCAGCAGTGGCGCGGGGCAGGGGGATCGAAAACTGTTTTTT. Translated, it gives CASSGAGQGDRKLFF.

The rearrangement uses TRBV11-2 and TRBJ1-1; D is ambiguous. The CDR3 is 16 residues long. The V end was cut by 1 base, the J end by 5 bases, with 17 bases between. Germline V CDR1 and CDR2: SGHAT, FQNNGV. The CDR3 loop reads CASSLAWGTQRTEAFF. The CDR3 DNA is TGTGCCAGCAGCTTAGCCTGGGGTACCCAAAGGACTGAAGCTTTCTTT.

J is TRBJ2-7 and V is TRBV10-3; D may be TRBD2 (6 bases). The CDR3 is 14 amino acids. Per germline, CDR1 ENHRY and CDR2 SYGVKD. The ends were cut back, 6 bases at V and 1 base at J, with 13 bases in the middle. CDR3 sequence (DNA): TGTGCCATCAGGGGGACCGGAGGGTCCTACGAGCAGTACTTC. It is translated as CAIRGTGGSYEQYF.

The chain links TRBV4-1 to TRBJ2-1; 10 nucleotides line up with TRBD1. J was trimmed by 6 bases and V by 2 bases; bases with no gene match: 4. CDR1 is MGHRA and CDR2 is YSYEKL in the germline V gene. This CDR3 contains 15 residues. CDR3 nucleotides: TGCGCCAGCAGCCAAACCGGGACAGGGGTCAATGAGCAGTTCTTC. Its protein product is CASSQTGTGVNEQFF.

The chain links TRBV7-9 to TRBJ2-2; a weak D match, TRBD1 (5 bases). The CDR3 spans 13 residues. V gave up 5 bases and J gave up 7 bases, with 11 bases separating them. Germline CDR1 is SEHNR and CDR2 is FQNEAQ (reference sequence). CDR3 sequence (DNA): TGTGCCAGCAGCCCACAGGACCTCGGGGAGCTGTTTTTT. Translation gives CASSPQDLGELFF.

The chain uses TRBV7-2 and TRBJ1-2, with D perhaps matching TRBD1 (5 bases). This CDR3 is built from 16 residues. V was pared by 5 bases and J by 8 bases, with 24 bases between. Germline CDR1 reads SGHTA; CDR2 reads FQGNSA. DNA for the CDR3: TGTGCCAGCAGCCTAACAGACCGGGGTTGGGACGGAGGCTACACCTTC. Protein sequence: CASSLTDRGWDGGYTF.

V and J are TRBV23-1 and TRBJ2-3; D tentatively reads TRBD1 or TRBD2 (6 bases each). TRBV23-1 falls under the ORF class, with uncertain function. The CDR3 runs 16 residues. The V and J ends lost 4 bases and 10 bases respectively, with 24 bases between them. DNA for the CDR3: TGCGCCAGCAGTCGGGGGGAGGACAGTAGAATTGTGGCGCAGTATTTT. Amino acids: CASSRGEDSRIVAQYF.

The chain employs TRBV5-6 and TRBJ1-2; D unclear. The germline V gene encodes CDR1 SGHDT and CDR2 YYEEEE. This CDR3 contains 12 residues. V was shortened by 5 bases and J by 5 bases, with 10 bases between the two germline ends. DNA for the CDR3: TGTGCCAGCAGGCGAGACGGGTATGGCTACACCTTC. Translation gives CASRRDGYGYTF.

V usage is TRBV7-2 and J usage is TRBJ1-1; D might be TRBD1 (6 bases). Trimming removed 1 base from V and 4 bases from J, with 7 bases in between. Germline CDR1 SGHTA, CDR2 FQGNSA. This CDR3 contains 13 residues. CDR3 amino acids: CASSLEGGTEAFF. DNA for the CDR3: TGTGCCAGCAGCTTAGAAGGGGGCACTGAAGCTTTCTTT.

The chain is built from TRBV7-2 and TRBJ2-1; no reliable D call. The V gene's germline CDR1 is SGHTA and CDR2 FQGNSA. There are 15 residues in the CDR3. Trimming removed 5 bases at V and 4 bases at J, with 15 bases between. CDR3 protein: CASSPRQTPYNEQFF. CDR3 nucleotide sequence: TGTGCCAGCAGCCCCCGACAAACCCCGTACAATGAGCAGTTCTTC.

J is TRBJ2-2 and V is TRBV27; D perhaps matches TRBD1 (6 bases). Germline V gene sequence: CDR1 MNHEY, CDR2 SMNVEV (reference sequence). The CDR3 covers 13 residues. V lost 4 bases to trimming and J lost 4 bases, with 7 bases between them. The DNA for the CDR3 is TGTGCCAGCAGTTCCAGGGGCACCGGGGAGCTGTTTTTT. Its protein product is CASSSRGTGELFF.

This chain uses TRBV6-6 with TRBJ2-3; TRBD2 matches 12 bases. V was pared by 2 bases and J by 3 bases, with 3 bases of the junction left unmatched. This CDR3 contains 16 residues. CDR1 and CDR2 (germline): MNHNY, SVGAGI (reference sequence). CDR3 coding DNA: TGTGCCAGCAGTTACGAGCTAGCGGGGGGGACAGATACGCAGTATTTT. Translated: CASSYELAGGTDTQYF.

This chain connects TRBV4-2 to TRBJ2-3; 7 nucleotides match TRBD2. The CDR3 has 14 residues. The ends lost 1 base at V and 7 bases at J; junction bases unmatched: 5. Looked up from germline, CDR1 is LGHNA and CDR2 is YNFKEQ. The CDR3 is CASSQVGTINTQYF. The CDR3 DNA reads as TGTGCCAGCAGCCAAGTCGGGACTATAAATACGCAGTATTTT.

The chain joins TRBV6-4 to TRBJ2-3; the match to TRBD2 covers 9 bases. Germline V gives CDR1 MRHNA, CDR2 SNTAGT. The CDR3 covers 16 residues. With V trimmed by 0 bases and J by 2 bases, 3 bases remained unmatched. CDR3 bases: TGTGCCAGCAGTGACTCGACTAGCGGCCTCACAGATACGCAGTATTTT. It codes for CASSDSTSGLTDTQYF.

The chain combines TRBV28 with TRBJ2-1, with 9 bases identical to TRBD2. The germline gives CDR1 MDHEN, CDR2 SYDVKM. There are 15 residues in the CDR3. V was clipped by 6 bases and J by 9 bases; unmatched bases: 12. CDR3 sequence reads: CASSLGASGVFEQFF. In DNA, the CDR3 is TGTGCCAGCAGCCTGGGGGCTAGCGGGGTATTTGAGCAGTTCTTC.

This rearrangement joins TRBV2 to TRBJ1-1, with D hard to call. Between the trimmed V and J ends, which lost 0 bases and 3 bases, there was a span of 11 bases. The CDR3 spans 15 residues. Germline lookup yields CDR1 SNHLY and CDR2 FYNNEI. The CDR3 loop reads CASSEATFSDTEAFF. CDR3 coding DNA: TGTGCCAGCAGTGAAGCGACGTTTTCGGACACTGAAGCTTTCTTT.

The sample holds a few counts of this clone. The chain uses TRBV27 and TRBJ2-5, with 8 nucleotides matching TRBD1. V lost 8 bases, J lost 0 bases, and 14 bases stayed unmatched. This CDR3 is 17 amino acids long. Per germline, CDR1 MNHEY and CDR2 SMNVEV (reference sequence). The CDR3 coding sequence is TGTGCCAGCCTTCCGACCCTTTTGACAGGGGACCAAGAGACCCAGTACTTC. This encodes CASLPTLLTGDQETQYF.

This sequence joins TRBV18 and TRBJ2-5, with D possibly matching TRBD2 (6 bases). Trimming shortened V by 6 bases and J by 2 bases, and 25 bases separated the two germline ends. CDR3 length: 18 residues. In germline, CDR1 is KGHSH, CDR2 LQKENI. The CDR3 DNA reads TGTGCCAGCTCCGACCTCATTTTCGGGGGTCGGCTACAAGAGACCCAGTACTTC. It codes for CASSDLIFGGRLQETQYF.

In its sample, this clone was seen a few times. V gene TRBV27 combines with J gene TRBJ2-7, with TRBD2 matching 14 bases. Germline V gene data show CDR1 as MNHEY and CDR2 as SMNVEV (reference sequence). V shed 3 bases, J shed 8 bases, and the junction held 6 bases outside the gene matches. This CDR3 spans 15 amino acids. CDR3 amino acids: CASSFETSGRAKQYF. The CDR3 coding sequence is TGTGCCAGCAGTTTTGAGACTAGCGGGAGGGCCAAGCAGTACTTC.

The chain joins TRBV19 to TRBJ2-4; TRBD1 might be the D (5 bases). V lost 0 bases, J lost 3 bases, and 12 bases lay in between. CDR1 and CDR2 (germline): LNHDA, SQIVND (reference sequence). The CDR3 length is 16 residues. The CDR3 nucleotides read TGTGCCAGTAGTATAGATGAACGACAGAACAAAAACATTCAGTACTTC. This codes for CASSIDERQNKNIQYF.

This rearrangement joins TRBV19 to TRBJ2-1; no clear D. Germline V gene data show CDR1 as LNHDA and CDR2 as SQIVND (reference sequence). Between the trimmed V and J ends, which lost 5 bases and 5 bases, there was a span of 13 bases. The CDR3 length is 14 residues. The CDR3 nucleotides read TGTGCCAGTAGTCTCCGTCAGGTGCACAATGAGCAGTTCTTC. Protein: CASSLRQVHNEQFF.

The V and J genes are TRBV6-6 and TRBJ2-1; D is perhaps TRBD2 (5 bases). CDR3 length: 13 residues. Trimming cost V 6 bases and J 8 bases, with 14 bases left between them. Germline V gene lookup returns CDR1 MNHNY and CDR2 SVGAGI (reference sequence). The CDR3 nucleotides are TGTGCCAGCAGCATACGGGATTACCATGAGCAGTTCTTC. As protein: CASSIRDYHEQFF.

The V gene is TRBV30, the J gene TRBJ1-6; weak D call: TRBD1 (6 bases). CDR3 length: 12 amino acids. The V end was cut by 7 bases, the J end by 6 bases, with 10 bases between. Per germline, CDR1 GTSNPN and CDR2 SVGIG (reference sequence). Here the CDR3 DNA reads TGTGCCTTCCGACAGGTTAATTCACCCCTCCACTTT. Translation gives CAFRQVNSPLHF.

The chain couples TRBV27 to TRBJ1-2; 7 positions match TRBD1. Germline-derived CDR1 and CDR2 are MNHEY and SMNVEV (reference sequence). This CDR3 contains 14 residues. Unmatched junction bases numbered 5, after V lost 0 bases and J lost 7 bases. In DNA, the CDR3 is TGTGCCAGCAGTTTATCGAGGGGGCTGGGTGGCTACACCTTC. Protein: CASSLSRGLGGYTF.

As regards this clone: At the DNA level, this CDR3 is encoded by other sequences in the same sample as well. The rearrangement links TRBV14 to TRBJ2-3; 14 bases map to TRBD2. The CDR3 totals 16 residues. Germline V CDR1 and CDR2: SGHDN, FVKESK. With 3 bases clipped from V and 9 bases from J, the junction kept 8 bases outside the gene matches. Here the CDR3 DNA reads TGTGCCAGCAGCCAGGCTGGGACTAGCGGGAGTCCGACGCAGTATTTT. It specifies CASSQAGTSGSPTQYF.